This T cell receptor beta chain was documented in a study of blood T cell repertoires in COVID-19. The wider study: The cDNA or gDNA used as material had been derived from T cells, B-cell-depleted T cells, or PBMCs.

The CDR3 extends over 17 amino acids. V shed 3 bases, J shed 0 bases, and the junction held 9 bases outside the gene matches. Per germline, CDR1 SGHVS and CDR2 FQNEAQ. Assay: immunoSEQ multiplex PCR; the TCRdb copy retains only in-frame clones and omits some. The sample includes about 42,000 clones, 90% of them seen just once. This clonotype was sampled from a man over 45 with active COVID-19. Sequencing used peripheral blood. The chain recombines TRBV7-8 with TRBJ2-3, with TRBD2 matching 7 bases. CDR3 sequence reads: CASSFWGGDPSTDTQYF. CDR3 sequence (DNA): TGTGCCAGCAGCTTTTGGGGGGGGGACCCAAGCACAGATACGCAGTATTTT.